This T cell receptor beta chain derives from a study of patients and donors after allogeneic stem cell transplantation. Each CDR3 protein gets one entry after TCRdb re-called the RT-PCR reads with MiXCR. The sample contains approximately 99,000 distinct CDR3 sequences, around 36% of which appear only once. V lost 4 bases and J 0 bases, leaving 10 bases between the germline ends. From germline, CDR1 is KGHSH and CDR2 LQKENI. The CDR3 extends over 15 amino acids. Sequenced sample: blood, either unsorted or a sorted T cell fraction (not recorded which). The chain combines TRBV18 with TRBJ1-5, with D unresolved. This TCR came from a human donor who was either an allogeneic HSCT recipient or a stem cell or donor lymphocyte infusion donor (not recorded which). It is not recorded whose cells these are; they may come from a transplant donor. DNA of the CDR3: TGTGCCAGCTCACTAACCACAAATAGCAATCAGCCCCAGCATTTT. Protein product: CASSLTTNSNQPQHF.